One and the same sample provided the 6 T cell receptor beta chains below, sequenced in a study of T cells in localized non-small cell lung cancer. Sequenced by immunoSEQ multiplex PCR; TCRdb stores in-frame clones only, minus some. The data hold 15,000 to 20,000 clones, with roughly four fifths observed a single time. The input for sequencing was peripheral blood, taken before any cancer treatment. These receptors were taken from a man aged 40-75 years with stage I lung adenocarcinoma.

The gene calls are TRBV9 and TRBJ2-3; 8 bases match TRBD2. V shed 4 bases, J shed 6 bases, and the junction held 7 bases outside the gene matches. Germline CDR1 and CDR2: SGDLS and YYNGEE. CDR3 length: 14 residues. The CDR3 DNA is TGTGCCAGCAGCCCAGGCGGGGGGCCGGATACGCAGTATTTT. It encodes CASSPGGGPDTQYF. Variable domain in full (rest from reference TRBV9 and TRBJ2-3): DSGVTQTPKHLITATGQRVTLRCSPRSGDLSVYWYQQSLDQGLQFLIQYYNGEERAKGNILERFSAQQFPDLHSELNLSSLELGDSALYFCASSPGGGPDTQYFGPGTRLTVL.

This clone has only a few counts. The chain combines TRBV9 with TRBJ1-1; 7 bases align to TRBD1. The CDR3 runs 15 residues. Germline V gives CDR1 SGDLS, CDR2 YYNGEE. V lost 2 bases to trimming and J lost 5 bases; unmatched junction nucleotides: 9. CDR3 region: CASSVAAGGHTEAFF. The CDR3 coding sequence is TGTGCCAGCAGCGTCGCCGCAGGGGGTCATACTGAAGCTTTCTTT. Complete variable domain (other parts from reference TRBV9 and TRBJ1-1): DSGVTQTPKHLITATGQRVTLRCSPRSGDLSVYWYQQSLDQGLQFLIQYYNGEERAKGNILERFSAQQFPDLHSELNLSSLELGDSALYFCASSVAAGGHTEAFFGQGTRLTVV.

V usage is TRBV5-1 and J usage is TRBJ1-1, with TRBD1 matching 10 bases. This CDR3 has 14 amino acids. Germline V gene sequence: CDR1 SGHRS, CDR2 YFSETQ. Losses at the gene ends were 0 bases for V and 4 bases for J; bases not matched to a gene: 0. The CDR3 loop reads CASSLGQGATEAFF. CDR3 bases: TGCGCCAGCAGCTTGGGACAGGGGGCCACTGAAGCTTTCTTT.

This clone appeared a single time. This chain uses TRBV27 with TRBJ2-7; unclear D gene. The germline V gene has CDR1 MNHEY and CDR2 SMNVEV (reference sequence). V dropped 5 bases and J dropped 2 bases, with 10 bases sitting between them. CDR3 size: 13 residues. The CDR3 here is CASSLGRTYEQYF. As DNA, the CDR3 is TGTGCCAGCAGTCTCGGACGCACCTACGAGCAGTACTTC.

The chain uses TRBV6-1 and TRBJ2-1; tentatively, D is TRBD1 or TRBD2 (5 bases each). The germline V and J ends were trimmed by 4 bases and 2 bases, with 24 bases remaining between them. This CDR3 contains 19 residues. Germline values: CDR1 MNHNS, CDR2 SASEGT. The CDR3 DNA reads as TGTGCCAGCAGTGGGATCCGGGACCCCGCTTCATTTACCTACAATGAGCAGTTCTTC. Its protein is CASSGIRDPASFTYNEQFF.

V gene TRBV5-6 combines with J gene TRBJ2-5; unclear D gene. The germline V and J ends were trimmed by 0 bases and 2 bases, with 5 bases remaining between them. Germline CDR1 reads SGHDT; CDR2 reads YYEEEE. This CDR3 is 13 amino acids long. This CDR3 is CASSLGQQETQYF. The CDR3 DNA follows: TGTGCCAGCAGCTTGGGTCAGCAAGAGACCCAGTACTTC.